In this sample, the clone carrying this TCR beta chain turned up once. Germline and junction disagree at one end, which may indicate a read error. The data were obtained in a study of neoadjuvant anti-PD-1 for oral cavity cancer. Time point meaning: after neoadjuvant nivolumab, at surgical resection. These newly diagnosed stage II-IVA oral cavity squamous cell carcinoma patients had no prior systemic or radiation treatment. The germline gives CDR1 SQVTM, CDR2 ANQGSEA. The CDR3 loop spans 15 amino acids. The assay was immunoSEQ multiplex PCR, and TCRdb's table has in-frame clones only and misses some. Here the sample spans thousands of clones, 75% to 85% being singletons.

This receptor was identified in a person aged 35-80 years with oral cavity squamous cell carcinoma. Sequencing was performed on PBMCs, taken after nivolumab (anti-PD-1) treatment. The chain employs TRBV29-1 and TRBJ1-2; a possible D gene is TRBD1 (6 bases). CDR3 sequence: CSVQDDRRGAYGYTF. CDR3 nucleotide sequence: TGCAGCGTTCAAGATGACAGGAGAGGGGCGTATGGCTACACCTTC.